These 30 T cell receptor beta chains were sequenced from one sample in a study of cytomegalovirus exposure and HLA in healthy donors. Here immunoSEQ multiplex PCR was the method, and the copy in TCRdb shows in-frame clones only, minus some. Here the sample spans approximately 150,000 clones, 80% to 90% being singletons. Sequenced sample: PBMCs. The receptors originated from a man between 18 and 29 years old in good health and CMV-seropositive.

The rearrangement joins TRBV6-6 to TRBJ1-1; no clear D gene. The CDR3 runs to 14 residues. Germline assignment: CDR1 MNHNY and CDR2 SVGAGI (reference sequence). V lost 4 bases and J 8 bases, leaving 17 bases between the germline ends. CDR3 sequence reads: CASSSLVGEMEAFF. CDR3 in DNA: TGTGCCAGCAGTTCACTCGTCGGGGAGATGGAAGCTTTCTTT.

This rearrangement joins TRBV4-1 to TRBJ2-2; 7 nucleotides agree with TRBD1. Per the germline V gene, CDR1 is MGHRA and CDR2 is YSYEKL. CDR3 length equals 16 residues. V gave up 1 base and J gave up 0 bases; unmatched junction bases: 2. CDR3 in amino acids: CASSQADRTNTGELFF. As DNA, the CDR3 is TGCGCCAGCAGCCAAGCGGACAGGACGAACACCGGGGAGCTGTTTTTT.

The chain has TRBV11-2 and TRBJ2-1; D perhaps matches TRBD1 (6 bases). Germline CDR1 SGHAT, CDR2 FQNNGV. The CDR3 length is 15 residues. Trimming cost V 2 bases and J 8 bases, with 16 bases left between them. The CDR3 DNA sequence: TGTGCCAGCAGCTTAAGGGACGGGCAGGGGTATGAGCAGTTCTTC. Translated, it gives CASSLRDGQGYEQFF.

CDR3 sequence (DNA): TGTGCCAGCAGCGTAGCGGCGGGAGGGAAGGCTGAGCAGTTCTTC. Amino acids: CASSVAAGGKAEQFF. The chain is built from TRBV9 and TRBJ2-1, with 9 bases fitting TRBD2. The germline V gene has CDR1 SGDLS and CDR2 YYNGEE. This CDR3 is built from 15 residues. With V trimmed by 0 bases and J by 9 bases, 7 bases remained unmatched. The variable domain in full, completed from reference TRBV9 and TRBJ2-1, reads DSGVTQTPKHLITATGQRVTLRCSPRSGDLSVYWYQQSLDQGLQFLIQYYNGEERAKGNILERFSAQQFPDLHSELNLSSLELGDSALYFCASSVAAGGKAEQFFGPGTRLTVL.

V and J are TRBV30 and TRBJ2-7; 10 bases are shared with TRBD1. The trim removed 3 bases at V and 3 bases at J, leaving 5 bases unmatched. This CDR3 is 14 amino acids long. CDR1 GTSNPN and CDR2 SVGIG come from the germline V gene (reference sequence). Written as DNA, the CDR3 is TGTGCCTGGAGGCACCGGGACAGGGGCTACGAGCAGTACTTC. Its translation: CAWRHRDRGYEQYF.

The V and J genes are TRBV6-1 and TRBJ2-1; D ambiguous. The CDR3 extends over 15 amino acids. CDR1 is MNHNS, CDR2 SASEGT, per germline. Trimming stripped 0 bases from V and 9 bases from J, with 15 bases between. CDR3 nucleotides: TGTGCCAGCAGTGAAGCAGGCTTTAGCCGACGTGAGCAGTTCTTC. Translating gives CASSEAGFSRREQFF.

The rearrangement uses TRBV6-5 and TRBJ2-1; 9 nucleotides agree with TRBD2. Germline CDR1 reads MNHEY; CDR2 reads SVGAGI. The CDR3 is made up of 15 amino acids. Unmatched junction bases numbered 10, after V lost 6 bases and J lost 7 bases. The CDR3 region is CASRRVAGVANEQFF. CDR3 coding DNA: TGTGCCAGCAGAAGGGTAGCGGGAGTGGCAAATGAGCAGTTCTTC.

The V gene is TRBV7-2, the J gene TRBJ1-2, with D unresolved. Trimming stripped 6 bases from V and 0 bases from J, with 14 bases between. The CDR3 spans 15 residues. Per the germline V gene, CDR1 is SGHTA and CDR2 is FQGNSA. The CDR3 loop reads CASSSRVAANYGYTF. CDR3 sequence (DNA): TGTGCCAGCAGTTCCCGGGTGGCGGCTAACTATGGCTACACCTTC.

The chain uses TRBV30 and TRBJ1-4; D not resolved. The CDR3 consists of 13 residues. V was shortened by 3 bases and J by 9 bases, with 14 bases between the two germline ends. Germline loops: CDR1 GTSNPN, CDR2 SVGIG (reference sequence). CDR3 sequence (DNA): TGTGCCTGGAGGACCATCCCGGGGAAAAAACTGTTTTTT. Amino acids: CAWRTIPGKKLFF.

V and J are TRBV28 and TRBJ2-1; 12 nucleotides line up with TRBD1. Germline CDR1 reads MDHEN; CDR2 reads SYDVKM. J was trimmed by 3 bases and V by 3 bases; bases with no gene match: 12. This CDR3 has 19 amino acids. CDR3: CASSFPGTGGATGYNEQFF. CDR3 DNA sequence: TGTGCCAGCAGTTTCCCCGGGACAGGGGGCGCGACGGGCTACAATGAGCAGTTCTTC.

The chain joins TRBV13 to TRBJ2-7; the D gene is possibly TRBD1 (12 bases). The CDR3 is made up of 20 amino acids. V was pared by 2 bases and J by 5 bases, with 31 bases between. From germline, CDR1 is PRHDT and CDR2 FYEKMQ (reference sequence). The CDR3 is CASSLSTGQGALAGGDEQYF. The CDR3 DNA reads as TGTGCCAGCAGCTTATCAACGGGACAGGGGGCCCTAGCGGGAGGAGACGAGCAGTACTTC.

The chain carries TRBV7-8 and TRBJ1-5; D gene ambiguous. V was cut by 3 bases and J by 3 bases, with 9 bases left in between. Germline V gene lookup returns CDR1 SGHVS and CDR2 FQNEAQ. This CDR3 contains 14 residues. CDR3 coding DNA: TGTGCCAGCAGCTTGTTGGAGATCAATCAGCCCCAGCATTTT. This translates into CASSLLEINQPQHF.

The chain carries TRBV9 and TRBJ1-2; 7 bases fit TRBD1. This CDR3 is built from 14 residues. Germline loops: CDR1 SGDLS, CDR2 YYNGEE. V lost 3 bases, J lost 2 bases, and 4 bases stayed unmatched. CDR3 coding DNA: TGTGCCAGCAGCGGGGGGGACAGCAACTATGGCTACACCTTC. Its protein is CASSGGDSNYGYTF.

The CDR3 sequence is CASSFPGGVTEAFF. The CDR3 DNA sequence: TGTGCCAGTAGTTTCCCAGGGGGTGTGACTGAAGCTTTCTTT. The rearrangement links TRBV19 to TRBJ1-1; 7 positions match TRBD1. After removal of 5 bases from V and 5 bases from J, the junction contained 8 bases not matched to a gene. The CDR3 has 14 residues. From germline, CDR1 is LNHDA and CDR2 SQIVND (reference sequence). Full variable domain (outside the CDR3, taken from reference TRBV19 and TRBJ1-1): DGGITQSPKYLFRKEGQNVTLSCEQNLNHDAMYWYRQDPGQGLRLIYYSQIVNDFQKGDIAEGYSVSREKKESFPLTVTSAQKNPTAFYLCASSFPGGVTEAFFGQGTRLTVV.

V usage is TRBV28 and J usage is TRBJ1-1; 7 bases are a match to TRBD1. This CDR3 comprises 13 residues. Germline loops: CDR1 MDHEN, CDR2 SYDVKM. Unmatched junction bases numbered 3, after V lost 4 bases and J lost 4 bases. The CDR3 is CASSSSGGTEAFF. CDR3 DNA sequence: TGTGCCAGCAGTTCGTCAGGGGGCACTGAAGCTTTCTTT.

The chain has TRBV23-1 and TRBJ2-7; maybe TRBD2 (5 bases). TRBV23-1 is marked as an open reading frame, function uncertain. CDR3 length equals 15 residues. V lost 2 bases to trimming and J lost 2 bases, with 13 bases between them. The CDR3 is CASSQTTSLTYEQYF. CDR3 nucleotides: TGCGCCAGCAGTCAAACCACTAGTCTTACCTACGAGCAGTACTTC.

The chain recombines TRBV2 with TRBJ2-7, with a possible D match to TRBD2 (5 bases). The germline V and J ends were trimmed by 10 bases and 2 bases, with 18 bases remaining between them. The CDR3 is 14 amino acids. CDR1 SNHLY and CDR2 FYNNEI come from the germline V gene. CDR3 region: CATQVGDGPYEQYF. The CDR3 DNA sequence: TGTGCCACCCAAGTCGGGGATGGCCCCTACGAGCAGTACTTC.

The rearrangement joins TRBV30 to TRBJ1-1; no reliable D call. CDR1 and CDR2 from the germline V gene are GTSNPN and SVGIG (reference sequence). The CDR3 length is 15 residues. V lost 4 bases to trimming and J lost 6 bases, with 21 bases between them. The CDR3 DNA reads as TGTGCCTGGATGAATCCGGGAGGGCTTGGGGCTGAAGCTTTCTTT. Its translation is CAWMNPGGLGAEAFF.

This clone was recorded once. The chain recombines TRBV6-4 with TRBJ1-1, with TRBD1 as a possible D gene (5 bases). Germline CDR1 MRHNA, CDR2 SNTAGT. V was cut by 8 bases and J by 4 bases, with 20 bases left in between. The CDR3 covers 15 residues. The CDR3 bases are TGTGCCAGCCCGGGGGAAGGGGAGAGGGGCACTGAAGCTTTCTTT. Translation gives CASPGEGERGTEAFF.

The rearrangement links TRBV4-2 to TRBJ2-7, with a tentative D call TRBD1 (6 bases). The germline CDR1 and CDR2 sequences are LGHNA and YNFKEQ. The V and J ends lost 2 bases and 5 bases respectively, with 19 bases between them. This CDR3 is 16 amino acids long. The CDR3 is CASSQIGGWRSDEQYF. The CDR3 nucleotides read TGTGCCAGCAGCCAAATTGGGGGCTGGCGGTCCGACGAGCAGTACTTC.

This chain uses TRBV9 with TRBJ2-2; D call uncertain. V lost 0 bases and J lost 1, with 19 bases in between. CDR1 and CDR2 (germline): SGDLS, YYNGEE. The CDR3 spans 19 residues. CDR3 sequence: CASSVAWASTARNTGELFF. The DNA of the CDR3 is TGTGCCAGCAGCGTAGCTTGGGCTTCAACAGCAAGGAACACCGGGGAGCTGTTTTTT.

The chain is built from TRBV27 and TRBJ2-1, with 7 bases matching TRBD2. J lost 9 bases, V lost 3 bases, and 11 bases had no gene match. The CDR3 has 15 residues. Germline V CDR1 and CDR2: MNHEY, SMNVEV (reference sequence). CDR3 sequence: CASSFPPGSGGEQFF. CDR3 in DNA: TGTGCCAGCAGTTTCCCCCCGGGGTCGGGAGGTGAGCAGTTCTTC.

The chain is built from TRBV27 and TRBJ1-5; TRBD1 matches 9 bases. The ends lost 10 bases at V and 1 base at J; junction bases unmatched: 11. This CDR3 contains 16 residues. Germline V gives CDR1 MNHEY, CDR2 SMNVEV (reference sequence). CDR3 nucleotide sequence: TGTGCCACCCCGGGACAGGGCGGGACAAGCAATCAGCCCCAGCATTTT. It translates to CATPGQGGTSNQPQHF.

The V gene is TRBV5-1, the J gene TRBJ1-1, with D possibly matching TRBD1 (6 bases). V was shortened by 4 bases and J by 0 bases, with 16 bases between the two germline ends. Germline CDR1 SGHRS, CDR2 YFSETQ. This CDR3 comprises 16 residues. The DNA of the CDR3 is TGCGCCAGCAGCCCCCTCGGGGGGCAGATGAACACTGAAGCTTTCTTT. It translates to CASSPLGGQMNTEAFF.

This chain uses TRBV10-3 with TRBJ1-6, with 8 bases aligning to TRBD1. The V segment lost 2 bases and the J segment 1 base; nucleotides outside the gene matches: 7. The CDR3 runs to 18 residues. Germline V gene lookup returns CDR1 ENHRY and CDR2 SYGVKD. The CDR3 reads CAISETTGGGSYNSPLHF. The CDR3 nucleotides read TGTGCCATCAGTGAGACTACAGGGGGTGGATCCTATAATTCACCCCTCCACTTT.

This clone was detected only once. The rearrangement joins TRBV6-5 to TRBJ2-1; D might be TRBD2 (6 bases). Trimming pared 0 bases from V and 0 bases from J, leaving 9 bases between. CDR1 and CDR2 from the germline V gene are MNHEY and SVGAGI. There are 16 residues in the CDR3. CDR3 in DNA: TGTGCCAGCAGTTACTCAGCCGGGGGCTCCTACAATGAGCAGTTCTTC. Amino acid sequence: CASSYSAGGSYNEQFF.

This rearrangement joins TRBV2 to TRBJ1-5; 10 bases agree with TRBD1. The CDR3 length is 15 residues. With 6 bases clipped from V and 2 bases from J, the junction kept 4 bases outside the gene matches. Germline V gene sequence: CDR1 SNHLY, CDR2 FYNNEI. The CDR3 nucleotides read TGTGCCAGCAGGACCGGGACAGGGGGCAATCAGCCCCAGCATTTT. This translates into CASRTGTGGNQPQHF.

V and J are TRBV28 and TRBJ2-7; TRBD2 aligns across 8 bases. The CDR3 runs to 15 residues. V trimming: 5 bases; J trimming: 6 bases; junction bases outside the gene matches: 12. CDR1 is MDHEN, CDR2 SYDVKM, per germline. CDR3 bases: TGTGCCAGCAGTCTCCGGCCTAGCGGGTTCGGCGAGCAGTACTTC. It specifies CASSLRPSGFGEQYF.

In its sample, this clone was seen a few times. The chain is built from TRBV5-1 and TRBJ2-7; D may be TRBD1 (5 bases). Trimming pared 2 bases from V and 2 bases from J, leaving 11 bases between. Germline CDR1 and CDR2: SGHRS and YFSETQ. The CDR3 length is 14 residues. For the CDR3, the DNA is TGCGCCAGCAGCTTCCTAGACAGCACCTACGAGCAGTACTTC. It codes for CASSFLDSTYEQYF. The full variable domain, its missing parts supplied by reference TRBV5-1 and TRBJ2-7, is KAGVTQTPRYLIKTRGQQVTLSCSPISGHRSVSWYQQTPGQGLQFLFEYFSETQRNKGNFPGRFSGRQFSNSRSEMNVSTLELGDSALYLCASSFLDSTYEQYFGPGTRLTVT.

The rearrangement joins TRBV2 to TRBJ1-1; 8 bases agree with TRBD1. Looked up from germline, CDR1 is SNHLY and CDR2 is FYNNEI. Losses at the gene ends were 5 bases for V and 6 bases for J; bases not matched to a gene: 5. The CDR3 consists of 13 residues. Here the CDR3 reads CASSFSDRAEAFF. The CDR3 bases are TGTGCCAGCAGTTTTTCGGACAGGGCTGAAGCTTTCTTT.